Listed below are T cell receptor beta chains from one sample, sequenced in a study of T-cell memory formation after mild COVID-19. TCRdb fed the 5' RACE reads into MiXCR, producing one record per CDR3 protein. This table has fewer than 400,000 distinct CDR3 sequences, about 16% appearing once. The material sequenced was PBMCs or a T cell subset sorted from them (not recorded which). These receptors originate from a man aged 18 to 29 who had mild COVID-19 (a few samples of this study predate the infection). Cell type and time point are not known. Both conserved end residues are trimmed from each CDR3. Size is stated for part of the rows, as once, few or many counts, or as a class when the clone is expanded.

clone size,J gene,V gene,CDR3 protein
few,TRBJ2-3,TRBV5-4,ASSNGGATDTQY
few,TRBJ2-3,TRBV6-2/TRBV6-3,AFPGLVKGDTQY
few,TRBJ2-3,TRBV4-3,ASSQEMVLAPTDTQY
-,TRBJ2-5,TRBV4-1,ASSQIEGERRTQY
-,TRBJ2-1,TRBV10-3,ATNLANEANEQF
-,TRBJ1-4,TRBV28,ASRPPTGGVGKLF
-,TRBJ2-1,TRBV12-5,ASGPPLQPPWVPNEQF
-,TRBJ2-3,TRBV7-9,ASSPGQLDTQY
-,TRBJ2-1,TRBV3-1,ASSLLGGEQF
few,TRBJ1-2,TRBV6-5,ASSRGQGGYT
-,TRBJ1-2,TRBV18,ASSTQGEKNYGYT
-,TRBJ1-4,TRBV3-1,ASSSDPSPLATNEKLF
few,TRBJ1-5,TRBV6-2/TRBV6-3,ASSQGQGGQPQH
-,TRBJ1-1,TRBV29-1,SAGHLMNTEAF
-,TRBJ2-3,TRBV5-1,ASSLRLTGQGADTQY
many,TRBJ2-5,TRBV12-3/TRBV12-4,ASSSAGYGTQY
few,TRBJ2-1,TRBV19,ASSIGPSGEINEQF
few,TRBJ2-4,TRBV6-1,ASSDVIQY
-,TRBJ1-2,TRBV6-5,ASSSGHKNYGYT
few,TRBJ1-1,TRBV11-2,ASSLDVTGGIWGAF
-,TRBJ2-5,TRBV9,ASSVAAPEEAQY
-,TRBJ2-7,TRBV11-1,ASSLVREQY
-,TRBJ2-3,TRBV10-3,AIRSGGIDTQY
few,TRBJ2-2,TRBV5-1,ASSSGLAGELF
-,TRBJ2-3,TRBV7-9,ASSLTVPSTDTQY
-,TRBJ1-1,TRBV19,ASTPPGQVFEAF
few,TRBJ2-1,TRBV12-3/TRBV12-4,ASSPGGTTYNEQF
once,TRBJ2-1,TRBV6-5,ASSPDSIEQF
few,TRBJ2-1,TRBV20-1,SARVGQSSYNEQF
-,TRBJ2-3,TRBV28,AVRTVRPHGTQY
many,TRBJ2-2,TRBV6-6,ASSYLFGQMSGGASNGELF
few,TRBJ2-1,TRBV5-1,ASSFGAGGDEQF
few,TRBJ2-5,TRBV6-2/TRBV6-3,ASSGTSETQY
-,TRBJ2-3,TRBV12-3/TRBV12-4,ASLIIGGPPTQY
few,TRBJ2-5,TRBV3-1,ASSQVKVTQY
-,TRBJ2-1,TRBV6-4,ASSTSETNEQF
few,TRBJ2-3,TRBV7-3,ASTMDWTDTQY
-,TRBJ1-2,TRBV25-1,ASSETPSTGAVGHGYT
few,TRBJ1-2,TRBV6-2/TRBV6-3,ASSYGDRIYGYT
-,TRBJ1-2,TRBV6-5,ASSYTTGSGYT
few,TRBJ2-1,TRBV5-6,ASSLDRYEQF
-,TRBJ2-3,TRBV25-1,ASCPLPGRGADTQY
few,TRBJ2-7,TRBV4-1,ASSQDYAASGGRRY
few,TRBJ2-1,TRBV7-2,ASSLMYDSGAYNEQF
-,TRBJ2-5,TRBV25-1,ASREAGAETQY
few,TRBJ2-3,TRBV7-2,ASSSYPRLAGEGTDTQY
-,TRBJ1-4,TRBV3-1,ASRKGDRGQTNEKLF
few,TRBJ1-4,TRBV3-1,ASSQVWGASYNEKLF
few,TRBJ2-7,TRBV30,AWSDDSYLGQY
-,TRBJ2-2,TRBV20-1,SARELAGAAGELF
-,TRBJ1-2,TRBV7-9,ASSLGIAGGYT
many,TRBJ2-7,TRBV7-2,ASSLASSSEQY
many,TRBJ2-3,TRBV5-1,ASSAGQPTDTQY
many,TRBJ2-5,TRBV5-5,ASSFRGPGETQY
-,TRBJ2-5,TRBV7-2,ASSFPSLAGEETQY